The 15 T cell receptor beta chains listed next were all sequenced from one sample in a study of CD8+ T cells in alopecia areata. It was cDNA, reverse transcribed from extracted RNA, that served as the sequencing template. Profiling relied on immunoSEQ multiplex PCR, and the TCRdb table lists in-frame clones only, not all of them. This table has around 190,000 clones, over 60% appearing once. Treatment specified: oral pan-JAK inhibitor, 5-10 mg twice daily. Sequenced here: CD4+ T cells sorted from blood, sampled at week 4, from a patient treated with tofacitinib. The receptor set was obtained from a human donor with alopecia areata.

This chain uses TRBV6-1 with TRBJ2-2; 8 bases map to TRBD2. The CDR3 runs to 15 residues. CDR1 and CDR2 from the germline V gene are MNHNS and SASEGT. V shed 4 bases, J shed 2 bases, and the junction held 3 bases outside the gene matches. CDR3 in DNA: TGTGCCAGCAGTGTAGCGGGGTTAAACACCGGGGAGCTGTTTTTT. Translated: CASSVAGLNTGELFF.

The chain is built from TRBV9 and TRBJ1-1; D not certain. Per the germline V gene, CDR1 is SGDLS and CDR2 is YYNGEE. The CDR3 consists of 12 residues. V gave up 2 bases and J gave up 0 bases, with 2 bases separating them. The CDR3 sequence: CASSVMNTEAFF. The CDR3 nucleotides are TGTGCCAGCAGCGTTATGAACACTGAAGCTTTCTTT.

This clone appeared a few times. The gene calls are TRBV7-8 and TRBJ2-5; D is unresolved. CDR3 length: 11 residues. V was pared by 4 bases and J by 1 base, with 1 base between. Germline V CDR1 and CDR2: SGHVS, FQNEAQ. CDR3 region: CASSSQETQYF. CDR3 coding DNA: TGTGCCAGCAGCTCCCAAGAGACCCAGTACTTC.

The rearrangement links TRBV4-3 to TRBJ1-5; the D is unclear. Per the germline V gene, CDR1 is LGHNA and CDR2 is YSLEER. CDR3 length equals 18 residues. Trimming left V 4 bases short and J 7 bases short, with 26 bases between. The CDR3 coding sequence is TGCGCCAGCAGCCGATTAGGGAGAAAAGCCCTAGCGTTCCAGCCCCAGCATTTT. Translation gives CASSRLGRKALAFQPQHF.

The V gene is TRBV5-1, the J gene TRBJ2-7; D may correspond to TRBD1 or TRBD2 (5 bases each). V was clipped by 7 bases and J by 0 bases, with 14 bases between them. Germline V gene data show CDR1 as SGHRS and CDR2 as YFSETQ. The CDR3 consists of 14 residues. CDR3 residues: CASSRVEGSYEQYF. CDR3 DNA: TGCGCCAGCTCCAGGGTTGAGGGCTCCTACGAGCAGTACTTC.

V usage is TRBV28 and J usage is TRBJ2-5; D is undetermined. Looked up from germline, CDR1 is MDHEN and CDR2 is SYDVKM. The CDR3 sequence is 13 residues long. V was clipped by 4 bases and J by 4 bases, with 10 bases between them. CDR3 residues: CASSSQVVETQYF. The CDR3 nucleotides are TGTGCCAGCAGTTCCCAAGTGGTAGAGACCCAGTACTTC.

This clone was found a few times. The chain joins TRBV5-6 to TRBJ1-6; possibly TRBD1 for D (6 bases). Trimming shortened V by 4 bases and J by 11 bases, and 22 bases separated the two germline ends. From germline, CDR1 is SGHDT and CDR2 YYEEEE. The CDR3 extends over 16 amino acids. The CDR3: CASSLRLGRGYAPLHF. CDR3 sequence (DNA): TGTGCCAGCAGCCTTCGTCTAGGCAGGGGTTATGCACCCCTCCACTTT. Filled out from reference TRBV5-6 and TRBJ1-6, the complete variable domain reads DAGVTQSPTHLIKTRGQQVTLRCSPKSGHDTVSWYQQALGQGPQFIFQYYEEEERQRGNFPDRFSGHQFPNYSSELNVNALLLGDSALYLCASSLRLGRGYAPLHFGNGTRLTVT.

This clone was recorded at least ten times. The CDR3, as DNA: TGTGCCAGCAGCTTAGACTCTTCTAATGAAAAACTGTTTTTT. This codes for CASSLDSSNEKLFF. The chain joins TRBV7-9 to TRBJ1-4, with D unresolved. V shed 1 base and J shed 3 bases, with 6 bases lying between them. Germline-derived CDR1 and CDR2 are SEHNR and FQNEAQ (reference sequence). The CDR3 spans 14 residues.

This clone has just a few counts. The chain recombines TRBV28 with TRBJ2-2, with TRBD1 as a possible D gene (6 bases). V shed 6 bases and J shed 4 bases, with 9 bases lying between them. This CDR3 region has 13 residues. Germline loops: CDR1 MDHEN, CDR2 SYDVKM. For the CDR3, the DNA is TGTGCCAGCAGCCAGGGGTTCACCGGGGAGCTGTTTTTT. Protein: CASSQGFTGELFF.

The CDR3: CSVGRGLAGTEAFF. For the CDR3, the DNA is TGCAGCGTAGGCAGGGGGCTGGCGGGCACTGAAGCTTTCTTT. The J gene is TRBJ1-1, the V gene TRBV29-1; 8 nucleotides line up with TRBD1. CDR1 is SQVTM and CDR2 is ANQGSEA in the germline V gene. J was trimmed by 4 bases and V by 6 bases; bases with no gene match: 10. This CDR3 is built from 14 residues. The variable domain in full, completed from reference TRBV29-1 and TRBJ1-1, reads SAVISQKPSRDICQRGTSLTIQCQVDSQVTMMFWYRQQPGQSLTLIATANQGSEATYESGFVIDKFPISRPNLTFSTLTVSNMSPEDSSIYLCSVGRGLAGTEAFFGQGTRLTVV.

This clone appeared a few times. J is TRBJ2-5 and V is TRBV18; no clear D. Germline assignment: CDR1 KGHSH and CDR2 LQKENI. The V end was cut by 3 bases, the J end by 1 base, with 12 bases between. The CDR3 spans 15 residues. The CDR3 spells CASSPWPVFQETQYF. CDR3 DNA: TGTGCCAGCTCACCTTGGCCGGTCTTCCAAGAGACCCAGTACTTC.

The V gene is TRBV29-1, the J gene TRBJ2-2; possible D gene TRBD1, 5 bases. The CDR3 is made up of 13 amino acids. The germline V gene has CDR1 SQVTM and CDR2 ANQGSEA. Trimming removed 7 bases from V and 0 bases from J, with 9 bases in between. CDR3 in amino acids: CSGGQPNTGELFF. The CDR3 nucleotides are TGCAGCGGAGGACAACCGAACACCGGGGAGCTGTTTTTT.

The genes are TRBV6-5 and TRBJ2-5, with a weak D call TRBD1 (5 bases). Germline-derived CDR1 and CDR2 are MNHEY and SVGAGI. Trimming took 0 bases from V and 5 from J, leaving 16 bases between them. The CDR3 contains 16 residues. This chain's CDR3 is CASSYSRFQGRETQYF. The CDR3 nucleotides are TGTGCCAGCAGTTACTCGAGATTCCAGGGAAGGGAGACCCAGTACTTC.

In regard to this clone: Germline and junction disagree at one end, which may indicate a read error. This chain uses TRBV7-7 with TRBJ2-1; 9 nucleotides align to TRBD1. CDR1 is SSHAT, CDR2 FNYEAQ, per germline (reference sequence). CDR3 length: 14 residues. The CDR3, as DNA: TGTGCTAGCAGCTTAGGACAGGGGAGAAATGAGCAGTTCTTC. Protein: CASSLGQGRNEQFF. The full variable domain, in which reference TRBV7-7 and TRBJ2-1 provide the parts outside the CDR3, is GAGVSQSPRYKVTKRGQDVTLRCDPISSHATLYWYQQALGQGPEFLTYFNYEAQPDKSGLPSDRFSAERPEGSISTLTIQRTEQRDSAMYRCASSLGQGRNEQFFGPGTRLTVL.

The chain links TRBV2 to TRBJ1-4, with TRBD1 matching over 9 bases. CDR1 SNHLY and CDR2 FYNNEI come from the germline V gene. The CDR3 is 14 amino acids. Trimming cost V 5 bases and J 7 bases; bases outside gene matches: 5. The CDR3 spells CASSYRGRGEKLFF. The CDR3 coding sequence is TGTGCCAGCAGTTACAGGGGGCGAGGTGAAAAACTGTTTTTT.